The sequence of this T cell receptor beta chain was determined in a study of prognosis after radiotherapy for stage I lung cancer. Across the whole study: Stereotactic body radiotherapy was given without concurrent therapy in all patients.

V was trimmed by 2 bases and J by 2 bases, leaving 7 bases between them. The CDR3 loop spans 14 amino acids. The germline CDR1 and CDR2 sequences are LGHDT and YNNKEL (reference sequence). This clonotype showed up many times. Genomic DNA served as the source from which two-round multiplex PCR generated TCR beta CDR3 amplicons. Every TRBV and TRBJ gene had its own specific primer in first-round PCR. TCRdb recomputed calls from the multiplex PCR reads with MiXCR, one row per CDR3 protein. The sample yields approximately 13,000 distinct CDR3 sequences, approximately 31% seen once. Each of two time points yielded roughly 6.4 milliliters of peripheral venous blood.

Sequenced here: PBMCs, sampled before or after stereotactic body radiation therapy (not recorded which). The chain links TRBV3-1 to TRBJ2-1; no clear D gene. This TCR was recovered from a donor over 45 with non-small cell lung cancer. The CDR3 coding sequence is TGTGCCAGCAGCCAATTGTTGGCCTACAATGAGCAGTTCTTC. Translating it yields CASSQLLAYNEQFF.